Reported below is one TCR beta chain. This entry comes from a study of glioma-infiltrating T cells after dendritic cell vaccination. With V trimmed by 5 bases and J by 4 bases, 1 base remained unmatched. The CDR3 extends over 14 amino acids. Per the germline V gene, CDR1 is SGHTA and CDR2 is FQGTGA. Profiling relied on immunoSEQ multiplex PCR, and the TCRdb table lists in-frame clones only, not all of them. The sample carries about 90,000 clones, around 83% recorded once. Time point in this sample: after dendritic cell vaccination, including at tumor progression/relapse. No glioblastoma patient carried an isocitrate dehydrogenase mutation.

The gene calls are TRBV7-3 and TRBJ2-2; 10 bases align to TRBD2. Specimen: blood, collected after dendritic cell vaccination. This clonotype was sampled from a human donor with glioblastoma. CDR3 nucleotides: TGTGCCAGCAGCCGGACTAGCGGCACCGGGGAGCTGTTTTTT. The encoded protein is CASSRTSGTGELFF.